This T cell receptor (beta chain) was documented in a study of T and B cells in COVID-19 patients. Broader study findings: At recovery TRB diversity and richness exceeded healthy donors, after highly clonal active COVID-19 repertoires.

Blood genomic DNA input for TRB amplification was 250-500 ng. TRB rearrangements were amplified by multiplex PCR with BIOMED2 TRB-A/B primers. TCRdb re-analysed the multiplex PCR reads in MiXCR, keeping a single row per CDR3 protein. Of some 8,900 distinct CDR3 sequences listed, approximately 31% are singletons. In its sample, this clonotype was seen a few times. No antigen is known for it. The sample consisted of blood. This clonotype was sampled from a human donor who had recovered from COVID-19.

This CDR3 is CATSRDPGPGTEAFF. In DNA, the CDR3 is TGTGCCACCAGCAGAGATCCAGGCCCGGGCACTGAAGCTTTCTTT. This chain links TRBV15 with TRBJ1-1; D not certain. Looked up from germline, CDR1 is LNHNV and CDR2 is YYDKDF (reference sequence). The CDR3 consists of 15 residues. The V end lost 0 bases, the J end lost 4 bases, and 12 bases lay between the germline ends.